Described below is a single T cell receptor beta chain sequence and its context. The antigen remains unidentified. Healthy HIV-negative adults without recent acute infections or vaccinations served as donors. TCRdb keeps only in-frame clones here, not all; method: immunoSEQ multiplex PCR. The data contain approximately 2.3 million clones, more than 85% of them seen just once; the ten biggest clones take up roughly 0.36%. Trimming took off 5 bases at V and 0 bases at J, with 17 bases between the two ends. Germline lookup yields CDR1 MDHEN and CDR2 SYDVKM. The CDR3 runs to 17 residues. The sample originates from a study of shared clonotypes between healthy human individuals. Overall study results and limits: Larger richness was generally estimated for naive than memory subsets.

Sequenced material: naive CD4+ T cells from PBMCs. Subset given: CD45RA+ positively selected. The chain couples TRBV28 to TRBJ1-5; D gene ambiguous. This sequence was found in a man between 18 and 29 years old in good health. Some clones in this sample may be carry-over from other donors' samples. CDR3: CASSPPMSTYSNQPQHF. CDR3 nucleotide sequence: TGTGCCAGCAGTCCCCCCATGTCAACATATAGCAATCAGCCCCAGCATTTT.